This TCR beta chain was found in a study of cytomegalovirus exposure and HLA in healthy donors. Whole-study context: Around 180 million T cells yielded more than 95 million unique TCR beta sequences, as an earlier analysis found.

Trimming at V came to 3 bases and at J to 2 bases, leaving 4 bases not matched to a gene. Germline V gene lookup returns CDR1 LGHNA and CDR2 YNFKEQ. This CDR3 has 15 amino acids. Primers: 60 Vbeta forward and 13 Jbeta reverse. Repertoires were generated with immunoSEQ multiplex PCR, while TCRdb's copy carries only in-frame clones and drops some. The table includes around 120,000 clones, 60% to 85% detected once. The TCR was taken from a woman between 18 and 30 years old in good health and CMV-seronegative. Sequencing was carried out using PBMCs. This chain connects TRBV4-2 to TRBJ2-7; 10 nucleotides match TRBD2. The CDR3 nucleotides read TGTGCCAGCAGCCACTTCCTAGCGGGGGCCTACGAGCAGTACTTC. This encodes CASSHFLAGAYEQYF.